The sequence of this T cell receptor (beta chain) was determined in a study of response to subunit inactivated influenza vaccine. CDR3 length: 14 residues. Looked up from germline, CDR1 is SGHTA and CDR2 is FQGNSA. J lost 9 bases, V lost 5 bases, and 9 bases had no gene match. TCRdb analysed the RT-PCR reads with MiXCR anew, one entry per CDR3 protein. The sample shows some 600,000 distinct CDR3 sequences, less than 15% of them seen only once. Study-level points and caveats: The authors suggested that few new T cells are recruited per seasonal influenza vaccination.

This clonotype was seen repeatedly, ten times or more. The antigen remains unidentified. The sample here was PBMCs from blood, taken less than 15 days before vaccination. This sequence joins TRBV7-2 and TRBJ2-1; 8 bases map to TRBD2. This clonotype was obtained from a man between 45 and 60 years old who received an inactivated influenza vaccine. CDR3 in amino acids: CASSVGGGITEQFF. The CDR3 DNA follows: TGTGCCAGCAGCGTCGGGGGGGGGATCACTGAGCAGTTCTTC.